This TCR beta chain was sequenced during a study of chronic HIV infection and antiretroviral therapy. In TCRdb, the 5' RACE reads were re-called with MiXCR into one record per CDR3 protein. In the table there are just over 30,000 distinct CDR3 sequences, over 7% of which are singletons. V shed 6 bases and J shed 0 bases, with 12 bases lying between them. The CDR3 sequence is 14 residues long. From germline, CDR1 is SEHNR and CDR2 FQNEAQ (reference sequence). The clonotype comes from an adult who had HIV and had not received antiretroviral therapy, or was an uninfected healthy control (not recorded which). This chain uses TRBV7-9 with TRBJ2-7; no firm D call. The source material was peripheral blood. The CDR3 coding sequence is TGTGCCAGCAGGGGCATCGACAACTCCTACGAGCAGTACTTC. This sequence encodes CASRGIDNSYEQYF.